The T cell receptor (beta chain) under discussion was sequenced for a study of human T cells and chemical hapten exposure (dated by TCRdb to the early 2020s). For the study in its entirety: For sensitization, 2% DPC in acetone was applied to an approximately 2 cm by approximately 2 cm area of upper inner arm skin. In alopecia patients, the study followed how the peripheral blood TCR repertoire changed in vivo over primary and secondary sensitization to diphenylcyclopropenone (DPC), a hapten. Throughout the approximately 24-week study period, patients were also given weekly therapeutic DPC doses on the scalp. Libraries were pooled for sequencing, and per-sample TCR yields varied mainly because of small differences in library volumes within the pool. Patch tests used Finn chambers with 0.01% DPC on the upper back, scored after 6 days by International Contact Dermatitis Research Group standards. For TCR sequencing, blood came from 25 to 35 alopecia patients at anywhere from one to four time points (pre-sensitization, 2, 6 and 24 weeks). Blood samples were taken from patients before sensitization (week 0) and then at 2, 6 and about 24 weeks after DPC sensitization. The mostly female patient cohort included alopecia areata with under or over 50% scalp involvement, alopecia totalis and alopecia universalis. Results and caveats for the whole study, not just this receptor: DPC sensitization did not change how many TCRs were above 1 in 1000 frequency, and no evidence was found of alterations in global repertoire structure. A positive correlation was found between the number of PT1 expanded TCRs and patch test score, with significance reached at thresholds 8, 16 and 32 but not 4. Compared with pre-sensitization or healthy control sets, expanded TCRs formed significantly more large CDR3 similarity clusters, which is consistent with antigen-driven responses. Repeated subsampling changed both the strength of the expansion versus patch-test correlation and the threshold at which that correlation became significant. Alopecia, a presumed autoimmune disease, was present in all patients, so the immune response of the patients might differ from that of healthy individuals.

Libraries were prepared through RACE. TCRdb lists the instrument as NextSeq 500. During library preparation, unique molecular identifiers were attached to individual cDNA molecules so that TCRs could be counted in a quantitative, reproducible way. Both TCR alpha and TCR beta chains were sequenced from each blood RNA sample. Processing in the source paper ran as follows. The median number of TCRs per sample was some 100,000, ranging from 23,224 to 690,600. The Decombinator software suite was used to annotate V, J and CDR3 in the TCR reads. For PS versus PT1 abundance plots, all samples were subsampled to the same number of TCRs (28,000). TCRs were defined as expanded if absent before sensitization and observed at least eight times at the 2-week time point. TCRdb ran its own pipeline on the public reads, namely fastp trimming at Q25 and MiXCR clone calling, and kept in-frame beta chains. When rows share a CDR3 protein, they turn into one entry using the most common DNA and genes. The V and J calls shown here were made by TCRdb, not taken from the authors' results. The sample table lists some 350,000 distinct CDR3 sequences, under 9% of them with a count of one. 7% to 10% of the sample belongs to the ten largest clones.

The time point label, read with the paper, signifies: patch test 1, 2 weeks after DPC sensitization. The meaning of the sample's treatment or condition label: therapeutic diphenylcyclopropenone sensitization with weekly scalp DPC. At every patch-test visit, the blood draw took place before the patch test was put on. To be eligible, patients had to be aged 18 to 70, diagnosed with alopecia and judged suitable for DPC therapy, while pregnant patients were excluded. Total RNA was isolated from unfractionated whole blood collected in Tempus Blood RNA tubes. The junction shows trimming of 6 bases on V and 6 bases on J, plus 14 bases between the germline ends. Via the germline V gene, CDR1 is MNHEY and CDR2 SVGAGI. From cysteine to phenylalanine, the CDR3 is 14 amino acids long. Only the CDR3 region is kept as DNA, spanning 42 bases read in frame from base 1. A remark on this clonotype: What this receptor recognizes is not known. No much larger clone exists at a distance of one base, and base qualities are not known.

The V and J segments used are TRBV6-5 and TRBJ2-2; the D gene assignment is perhaps TRBD1 or TRBD2, with each matching 6 bases. This TCR came from a woman aged 18-35 years with alopecia areata. Some clones in this sample may be carry-over from other donors' samples. Sequencing used whole blood, obtained in connection with sensitization to the hapten diphenylcyclopropenone (DPC). The nucleotides are TGTGCCAGCAGAAGGGGGGCCCTCTCCGGGGAGCTGTTTTTT. This is translated as CASRRGALSGELFF.